The 7 T cell receptor beta chains below come from one sample, sequenced in a study of OX40 agonist ivuxolimab in advanced cancers. The assay was immunoSEQ multiplex PCR, and TCRdb's table has in-frame clones only and misses some. This sample yields roughly 90,000 clones, of which around 88% are seen a single time; 1.3% to 1.5% belongs to the top ten. The sequencing used CD4+ or CD8+ T cells sorted from blood, collected in a trial of the OX40 agonist ivuxolimab. Source of these receptors: an adult with an advanced solid tumor such as melanoma, head and neck, liver or kidney cancer.

The gene calls are TRBV7-2 and TRBJ2-3; unclear D gene. The CDR3 consists of 14 residues. In germline, CDR1 is SGHTA, CDR2 FQGNSA. Trimming stripped 0 bases from V and 4 bases from J, with 8 bases between. The CDR3 DNA is TGTGCCAGCAGCTTAGCGGTGGGCCCAGATACGCAGTATTTT. Translated: CASSLAVGPDTQYF.

The V call is TRBV4-2, the J call TRBJ2-2, with D tentatively TRBD1 or TRBD2 (5 bases each). The CDR3 sequence is 16 residues long. V lost 3 bases to trimming and J lost 4 bases, with 15 bases between them. Germline V lookup: CDR1 LGHNA, CDR2 YNFKEQ. The CDR3 region has the DNA TGTGCCAGCAGCCAGGGCGGGCCAGGGCGCACCGGGGAGCTGTTTTTT. It yields the protein CASSQGGPGRTGELFF.

Only a few counts were recorded for this clone. The chain carries TRBV15 and TRBJ2-7, with TRBD1 as a possible D gene (5 bases). With 0 bases removed from V and 1 base from J, the gap between germline ends came to 22 bases. This CDR3 is built from 19 residues. Germline CDR1 reads LNHNV; CDR2 reads YYDKDF (reference sequence). CDR3 DNA: TGTGCCACCAGCAGAGATTCAGGGTCCTCCATCCATAGGTCCTACGAGCAGTACTTC. Translation gives CATSRDSGSSIHRSYEQYF.

The chain joins TRBV6-6 to TRBJ1-2, with TRBD1 as a possible D gene (6 bases). Germline-derived CDR1 and CDR2 are MNHNY and SVGAGI (reference sequence). Trimming pared 9 bases from V and 6 bases from J, leaving 17 bases between. The CDR3 totals 13 residues. CDR3 nucleotides: TGTGCCAGTGCTAGGGACACCCCGGATGGCTACACCTTC. This translates into CASARDTPDGYTF.

The chain has TRBV27 and TRBJ2-7; 8 bases line up with TRBD1. Germline trimming cut 6 bases from V and 0 bases from J; bases unmatched to any gene: 4. Germline CDR1 reads MNHEY; CDR2 reads SMNVEV (reference sequence). The CDR3 is 14 residues long. CDR3 residues: CASSRTGGSYEQYF. In DNA form, the CDR3 reads TGTGCCAGCAGCCGAACAGGGGGCTCCTACGAGCAGTACTTC.

The chain carries TRBV9 and TRBJ2-2; 8 positions match TRBD2. Germline lookup yields CDR1 SGDLS and CDR2 YYNGEE. Trimming removed 0 bases from V and 8 bases from J; junction bases left unmatched: 12. The CDR3 contains 17 residues. CDR3 sequence reads: CASSVGVSGSFFGELFF. As DNA, the CDR3 is TGTGCCAGCAGCGTAGGGGTGAGCGGGAGCTTTTTTGGGGAGCTGTTTTTT.

V is TRBV27 and J is TRBJ2-5; D is perhaps TRBD1 (6 bases). The CDR3 length is 17 residues. V was trimmed by 5 bases and J by 0 bases, leaving 19 bases between them. Looked up from germline, CDR1 is MNHEY and CDR2 is SMNVEV (reference sequence). The CDR3 here is CASSSPGRRGYQETQYF. The CDR3 DNA follows: TGTGCCAGCAGTAGCCCAGGACGAAGGGGGTACCAAGAGACCCAGTACTTC.